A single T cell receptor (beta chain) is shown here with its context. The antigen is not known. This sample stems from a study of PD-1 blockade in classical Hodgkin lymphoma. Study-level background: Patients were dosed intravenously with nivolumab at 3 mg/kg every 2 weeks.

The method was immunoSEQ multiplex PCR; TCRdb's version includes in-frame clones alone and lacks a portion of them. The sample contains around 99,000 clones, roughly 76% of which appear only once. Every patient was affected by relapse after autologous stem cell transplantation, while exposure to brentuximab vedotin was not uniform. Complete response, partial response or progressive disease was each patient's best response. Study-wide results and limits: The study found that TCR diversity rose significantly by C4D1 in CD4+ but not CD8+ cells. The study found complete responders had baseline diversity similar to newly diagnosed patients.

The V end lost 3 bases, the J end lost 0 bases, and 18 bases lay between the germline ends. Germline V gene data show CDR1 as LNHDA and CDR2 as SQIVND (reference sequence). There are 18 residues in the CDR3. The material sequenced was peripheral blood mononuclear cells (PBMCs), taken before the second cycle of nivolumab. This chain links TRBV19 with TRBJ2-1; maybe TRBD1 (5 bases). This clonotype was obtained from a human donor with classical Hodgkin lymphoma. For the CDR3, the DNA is TGTGCCAGTAGTATGTTGCAGGGCCTTATGAGCTCCTACAATGAGCAGTTCTTC. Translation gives CASSMLQGLMSSYNEQFF.